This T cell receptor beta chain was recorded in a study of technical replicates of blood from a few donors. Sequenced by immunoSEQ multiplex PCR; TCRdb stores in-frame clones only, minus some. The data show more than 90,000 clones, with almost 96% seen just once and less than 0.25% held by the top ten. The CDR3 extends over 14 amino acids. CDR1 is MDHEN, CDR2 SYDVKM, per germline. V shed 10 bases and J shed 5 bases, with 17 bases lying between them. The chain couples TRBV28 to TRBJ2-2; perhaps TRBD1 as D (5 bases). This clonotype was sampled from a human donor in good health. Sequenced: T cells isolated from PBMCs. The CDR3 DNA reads TGTGCCACCTCCGGGCAGGGTTGGACCGGGGAGCTGTTTTTT. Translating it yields CATSGQGWTGELFF.